This is a list of T cell receptor delta chains from one sample in a study of gamma-delta T cells after stem cell transplantation. TCRdb re-processed the RT-PCR reads via CATT. This table holds 12,000 to 15,000 delta-chain clones, approximately 33% found once. The material sequenced was gamma-delta T cells. The receptor set was obtained from a human donor. It is not recorded whose cells these are; they may come from a transplant donor. Each CDR3 is given with its conserved first and last residue. The D gene is left open where the match is weak. The size field is filled for only some rows; it gives once, few, many or a size class.

D gene,J gene,V gene,clone size,CDR3 length,CDR3 DNA,CDR3 protein
TRDD3,TRDJ3,TRDV2,few,24,TGTGCCTGTGACCACTTTCCAACTACCGACGTACTGGGGGATACGATTAGGGACACCCGACAGATGTTTTTC,CACDHFPTTDVLGDTIRDTRQMFF
TRDD3,TRDJ1,TRDV1,.,17,TGTGCTCTTGGGGAACTTTGGGGGATACCATACACCGATAAACTCATCTTT,CALGELWGIPYTDKLIF
.,TRDJ1,TRDV1,few,15,TGTGCTCTTGGGCCAGGACCCTGCCACACCGATAAACTCATCTTT,CALGPGPCHTDKLIF
.,TRDJ1,TRDV3,.,15,TGTGCCTTTGGGGCTACTCCGGCAGATGTCGATAAACTCATCTTT,CAFGATPADVDKLIF
.,TRDJ3,TRDV2,few,17,TGTGCCTGTGACACCGTACTGGACTCCTGGGACACCCGACAGATGTTTTTC,CACDTVLDSWDTRQMFF
TRDD3,TRDJ1,TRDV1,.,21,TGTGCTCTTGGGGAACCCCCTCGTGCTACAGGGACTGGGGGCTACGGTAATAAACTCATCTTT,CALGEPPRATGTGGYGNKLIF
TRDD3,TRDJ1,TRDV3,few,17,TGTGCCTTTAGCTTGTACTGGGGATACCTCTACACCGATAAACCCATCTTT,CAFSLYWGYLYTDKPIF
.,TRDJ1,TRDV1,few,21,TGTGCTCTTGGGGAACTAGACCCTCTCCCCGTGGCACTGGAAAACACCGATAAACTCATCTTT,CALGELDPLPVALENTDKLIF
TRDD3,TRDJ1,TRDV1,.,21,TGTGCTCTTGGGAACCAACCCCCTTTCCTACTGGGGGATTTTCACACCGATAAACTCATCTTT,CALGNQPPFLLGDFHTDKLIF
TRDD3,TRDJ3,TRDV2,.,18,TGTGCCTGTGACACCGTGGCTGGGGGAACCTGGGACACCCGACAGATGTTTTTC,CACDTVAGGTWDTRQMFF
.,TRDJ1,TRDV1,.,17,TGTGCTCTTGGGCCAAAAATGAGGGTCGCGTACACCGATAAACTCATCTTT,CALGPKMRVAYTDKLIF
TRDD3,TRDJ3,TRDV2,.,18,TGTGCCTGTGACACCGTACTGGGGGACTCCTGTTACACCCGACAGATGTTTTTC,CACDTVLGDSCYTRQMFF
.,TRDJ3,TRDV2,.,18,TGTGCCTGTGACACGGCGGCAATTGCCTCCTTGTACACCCGACAGATGTTTTTC,CACDTAAIASLYTRQMFF
.,TRDJ1,TRDV1,.,22,TGTGCTCTTGGGGAACCGATGGGCCAATATCTGGGGTCGAAGGGGTACACCGATAAACTCATCTTT,CALGEPMGQYLGSKGYTDKLIF
TRDD2,TRDJ2,TRDV1,few,22,TGTGCTCTTGGGGACCAACCTTCCTACCTCCTTGGGGGGATCTGGGTGACAGCACAACTCTTCTTT,CALGDQPSYLLGGIWVTAQLFF
TRDD3,TRDJ3,TRDV2,.,18,TGTGCCTGTGATGTTACTGGGGGATACTCCTGGGACACCCGACAGATGTTTTTC,CACDVTGGYSWDTRQMFF
TRDD2,TRDJ1,TRDV1,few,20,TGTGCTCTTGGGGGTCTCCTTCCTACGGGTCTGATTACAGAATCATTTAAACTCATCTTT,CALGGLLPTGLITESFKLIF
TRDD3,TRDJ1,TRDV1,.,24,TGTGCTCTTGGGAGATCTCCCCTACGGGAAAGTGTCTGGGGGATAGACCCGTACACCGATAAACTCATCTTT,CALGRSPLRESVWGIDPYTDKLIF
TRDD3,TRDJ1,TRDV1,.,24,TGTGCTCTTGGGGGCCCCTGCGAATGTTCCTACAATGGGGGATACGAAGGTGTGGCCGATAAACTCATCTTT,CALGGPCECSYNGGYEGVADKLIF
TRDD3,TRDJ3,TRDV1,.,22,TGTGCTCTTGGGGACCTTCCTACAATGGGGGATACGCAGGCCTGGGACACCCGACAGATGTTTTTC,CALGDLPTMGDTQAWDTRQMFF
TRDD3,TRDJ2,TRAV29/DV5,.,15,TGTGCAGCAAGCGCGCGGGGGATATTGACAGCACAACTCTTCTTT,CAASARGILTAQLFF
TRDD2,TRDJ1,TRDV1,few,22,TGTGCTCTTGGGGGGATTGGCCTTCCTACTGACGTGAGATCGAGAAAGGCCGATAAACTCATCTTT,CALGGIGLPTDVRSRKADKLIF
TRDD3,TRDJ3,TRDV2,.,20,TGTGCCTGTGACACAGTACTGGGGGATAGCAGCTCCTGGGACACCCGACAGATGTTTTTC,CACDTVLGDSSSWDTRQMFF
.,TRDJ1,TRAV29/DV5,.,16,TGTGCAGCAAGCGCGGTACCCTTCCAACAGACCGATAAACTCATCTTT,CAASAVPFQQTDKLIF
TRDD3,TRDJ1,TRDV2,few,21,TGTGCCTGTGACATCCCTTTGAAGTGGGGGACAAAGAGGGAGTACACCGATAAACTCATCTTT,CACDIPLKWGTKREYTDKLIF
.,TRDJ3,TRDV2,.,19,TGTGCCTGTGACACCAGCCACCCCGCTTTCTCCTGGGACACCCGACAGATGTTTTTC,CACDTSHPAFSWDTRQMFF
TRDD3,TRDJ2,TRDV1,few,19,TGTGCTCTTGGGGAATCTTCATGTACTGGGGGACTAGGGACAGCACAACTCTTCTTT,CALGESSCTGGLGTAQLFF
.,TRDJ3,TRDV2,.,20,TGTGCCTGTGACACCTACCAGGCTGGGGTATACAACTGTGACACCCGCCAGATGTTTTTC,CACDTYQAGVYNCDTRQMFF
TRDD3,TRDJ4,TRDV1,few,14,TGTGCTCTTGGGGAATCCTGGGGGATACGAAGCCTGATCTTT,CALGESWGIRSLIF
.,TRDJ3,TRDV1,.,21,TGTGCTCTTGGGGTCCCGACATCCTGTACTGGGAAATCCTGGGACACCCGACAGATGTTTTTC,CALGVPTSCTGKSWDTRQMFF
.,TRDJ1,TRDV2,few,12,TGTGCCTGTGACTGGTACACCGATAAACTCATCTTT,CACDWYTDKLIF
TRDD3,TRDJ2,TRDV2,.,21,TGTGCCTGTGCTATTCGCCATGTACTGGGGGATCCCGCCCCTTTGACAGCACAACTCTTCTTT,CACAIRHVLGDPAPLTAQLFF
TRDD3,TRDJ1,TRAV29/DV5,few,19,TGTGCAGTATATAGATCGGGGGATACGCCGGCCCCTAACACCGATAAACTCATCTTT,CAVYRSGDTPAPNTDKLIF
TRDD3,TRDJ3,TRDV2,.,18,TGTGCCTGTGACACACTGGGGGGTCGCTCCTCTTACACCCTACAGATGTTTTTC,CACDTLGGRSSYTLQMFF
TRDD3,TRDJ1,TRDV2,.,23,TGTGCCTGTGACACGCATATCAGACTAAGTTCGGGGGGATCCCGGAGGTACACCGATAAACTCATCTTT,CACDTHIRLSSGGSRRYTDKLIF
.,TRDJ1,TRDV1,.,30,TGTGCTCTTGGGGAGCCCCTTCCTTCGTTCGGGGATACAAAGAGGATGAACCCGGGCACGCTGCCGTGTTGGACCGATAAACTCATCTTT,CALGEPLPSFGDTKRMNPGTLPCWTDKLIF
TRDD3,TRDJ1,TRDV2,few,15,TGTGCCTACATCCGTACTGGGGGATACGGCGATAAACTCATCTTT,CAYIRTGGYGDKLIF
TRDD3,TRDJ3,TRDV2,.,20,TGTGCCTGTGACACCGTTCAAGCTACTGGGGGATACGAAAGCACCGGACAGATGTTTTTC,CACDTVQATGGYESTGQMFF
.,TRDJ1,TRDV1,once,16,.,CALGVPVAGGSDKPIF
TRDD3,TRDJ1,TRDV1,.,15,TGTGCTCTTGGGGGTGAAGTCTGGGGGACGGATAAACTCATCTTT,CALGGEVWGTDKLIF
TRDD3,TRDJ1,TRDV1,.,22,TGTGCTCTTGGGGAAACAACTTCCTACTGTCTACTGGGGGATACTTTCACCGATAAACTCATCTTT,CALGETTSYCLLGDTFTDKLIF
TRDD3,TRDJ3,TRDV2,.,20,TGTGCCTGTGACAAAGTAATGGGGGATAAAAGCTCCTGGGACACCCGACAGATGTTTTTC,CACDKVMGDKSSWDTRQMFF
TRDD3,TRDJ1,TRDV2,few,19,TGTGCCTGTGACACTCTGGGGGCACTGGGGGATAATCCCACCGATAAACTCATCTTT,CACDTLGALGDNPTDKLIF
TRDD3,TRDJ2,TRDV1,.,22,TGTGCTCTTGGGGAACACTTCTGGGCCATAGTACTGGGGGACTCTTTGACAGCACAACTCTTCTTT,CALGEHFWAIVLGDSLTAQLFF
TRDD3,TRDJ3,TRDV2,.,20,TGTGCCTGTGACACCGTACTGGGGGACCCTCCCTCCTGGGACACCCGACAGATGTTTTTC,CACDTVLGDPPSWDTRQMFF
TRDD3,TRDJ1,TRDV2,few,16,TGTGCCTGTGACACGGATAACTGGTCTGGGGGATACAGCGTCATCTTT,CACDTDNWSGGYSVIF
.,TRDJ1,TRDV2,.,16,TGTGCCTGTGTCATATATACTGCTTTTTACACCGATAAACTCATCTTT,CACVIYTAFYTDKLIF
.,TRDJ1,TRDV1,.,16,TGTGCTATTGGGGAACCTGGGCCGGGGCACACCGATAAACTCATCTTT,CAIGEPGPGHTDKLIF
TRDD3,TRDJ1,TRAV29/DV5,.,16,TGTGCAGCAAGCGCGGCCCAGTGGGGGATACACGATAAACTCATCTTT,CAASAAQWGIHDKLIF
TRDD3,TRDJ1,TRDV3,few,18,TGTGCCGCTCATTCACGAATTACCCTGGGGGATACAACCGATAAACTCATCTTT,CAAHSRITLGDTTDKLIF
TRDD3,TRDJ1,TRDV2,.,15,TGTGCCTGTGACACCTTGGGGGACTCCGCCGGTAAACTCATCTTT,CACDTLGDSAGKLIF